A selection of T cell receptor beta chains follows, all from one sample in a study of T cells in Graves' hyperthyroidism and ophthalmopathy. Each CDR3 protein gets one entry after TCRdb re-called the multiplex PCR reads with MiXCR. The table includes fewer than 900,000 distinct CDR3 sequences, around 19% detected once. Sequencing was carried out using blood. These receptors were taken from a woman aged 45-60 years with Graves' hyperthyroidism that later progressed to Graves' ophthalmopathy. The CDR3 runs from the conserved cysteine through the conserved F or W. D genes are given only for firm matches. For some rows the clone size is stated as once, few or many, or as a class when expanded; others skip it.

J	size	V	D	DNA	CDR3
TRBJ2-3	few	TRBV7-9	-	TGTGCCAGCAGCTTTCGTCCGTTGACTAGCACAGATACGCAGTATTTT	CASSFRPLTSTDTQYF
TRBJ2-1	many	TRBV20-1	TRBD2	TGCAGTATCTCTAGCGGGGGAACGGAGGAGCAGTTCTTC	CSISSGGTEEQFF
TRBJ1-2	many	TRBV7-9	-	TGTGCCAGCAGCTTATCGGACTATGGCTACACCTTC	CASSLSDYGYTF
TRBJ2-3	few	TRBV10-3	-	TGTGCCACCGAAAACACAGATACGCAGTATTTT	CATENTDTQYF
TRBJ2-2	few	TRBV7-9	-	TGTGCCAGCAGCCAGATCCGCGGGACCGGGGAGCTGTTTTTT	CASSQIRGTGELFF
TRBJ2-1	-	TRBV6-2/TRBV6-3	-	TGTGCCAGCACTGTAGACCAATCCGAGGGGGATGAGCAGTTCTTC	CASTVDQSEGDEQFF
TRBJ2-5	-	TRBV12-3/TRBV12-4	TRBD1	TGTGCCAGCAGTCCGAACAGGGGGCTGGAGACCCAGTACTTC	CASSPNRGLETQYF
TRBJ1-6	few	TRBV2	-	TGTGCCAGCAGCGCTGACGCCTCACCCCTCCACTTT	CASSADASPLHF
TRBJ2-3	-	TRBV5-1	-	TGCGCCAGCAGCTTGGCCGAAGTACGCACAGATACGCAGTATTTT	CASSLAEVRTDTQYF
TRBJ1-6	few	TRBV12-3/TRBV12-4	TRBD1	TGTGCCAGCAGTTCGCGGGGACAGGGCTATTCACCCCTCCACTTT	CASSSRGQGYSPLHF
TRBJ1-5	many	TRBV4-1	-	TGCGCCAGCAGCCCTATAGCTAGCAATCAGCCCCAGCATTTT	CASSPIASNQPQHF
TRBJ2-1	many	TRBV28	-	TGTGCCAGCAGTCTCTCACTGATCAGGGAAAGATTCTACAATGAGCAGTTCTTC	CASSLSLIRERFYNEQFF
TRBJ2-2	many	TRBV20-1	-	TGCAGTGCTAGATTAGGGGGTAGGAACACCGGGGAGCTGTTTTTT	CSARLGGRNTGELFF
TRBJ2-1	-	TRBV29-1	TRBD1	TGCAGCTTCGGACAGGGGTTACTCGATGAGCAGTTCTTC	CSFGQGLLDEQFF
TRBJ1-2	-	TRBV7-9	-	TGTGCCAGCAGCCGAACGAGGGACGCGCGGGGAGGCTACACCTTC	CASSRTRDARGGYTF
TRBJ2-3	few	TRBV9	TRBD2	TGTGCCAGCAGCGGGGAGGGAAGCACAGATACGCAGTATTTT	CASSGEGSTDTQYF
TRBJ2-1	few	TRBV12-3/TRBV12-4	TRBD1	TGTGCCAGCAGTCCTTGGGACAGGGGGTCGTACAATGAGCAGTTCTTC	CASSPWDRGSYNEQFF
TRBJ1-5	many	TRBV27	-	TGTGCCAGCAGTATGCTTGGAGGGGGTCAGCCCCAGCATTTT	CASSMLGGGQPQHF
TRBJ2-1	many	TRBV5-1	-	TGCGCCAGCAGCTTGGCGGCAAATTACAATGAGCAGTTCTTC	CASSLAANYNEQFF
TRBJ2-3	few	TRBV20-1	-	TGCAGTGCTAGGAAGGGACGGGCCACAGATACGCAGTATTTT	CSARKGRATDTQYF
TRBJ1-1	many	TRBV5-1	TRBD1	TGCGCCAGCAGCTTCTCCCGGGGACAGGGGGGCACTGAAGCTTTCTTT	CASSFSRGQGGTEAFF
TRBJ2-7	many	TRBV5-1	TRBD1	TGCGCCAGCAGAACCGGGACAGGGGACTCCTACGAGCAGTACTTC	CASRTGTGDSYEQYF
TRBJ1-2	-	TRBV5-1	TRBD1	TGCGCCAGTAGCACCCTCATAGGGGGCGATGGATATGGCTACACCTTC	CASSTLIGGDGYGYTF
TRBJ2-3	-	TRBV5-5	TRBD1	TGTGCCAGCAGGGATTCAGAGATGAGGGGGCTCACAGATACGCAGTATTTT	CASRDSEMRGLTDTQYF
TRBJ1-4	few	TRBV2	-	TGTGCCAGCAGCGGAGGATTGACTAATGAAAAACTGTTTTTT	CASSGGLTNEKLFF
TRBJ2-3	few	TRBV9	-	TGTGCCAGCAGCTTCCGGACAGGGAGGGTTGGCACAGATACGCAGTATTTT	CASSFRTGRVGTDTQYF
TRBJ2-3	few	TRBV20-1	-	TGCAGTGCTAGAGAACCCCGGAACCGGGCCGCCACAGATACGCAGTATTTT	CSAREPRNRAATDTQYF
TRBJ2-7	few	TRBV20-1	TRBD2	TGCAGTGCTGAGATAGCGGGCGGGTCCTACGAGCAGTACTTC	CSAEIAGGSYEQYF
TRBJ2-2	-	TRBV9	-	TGTGCCAGCAGCGTAGTGCGCGGATTCACCGGGGAGCTGTTTTTT	CASSVVRGFTGELFF
TRBJ1-2	-	TRBV5-1	TRBD1	TGCGCCAGAGGAGCGACAGGGAAATTGTATGACTATGGCTACACCTTC	CARGATGKLYDYGYTF
TRBJ2-2	-	TRBV7-9	-	TGTGCCAGCAGCCCCCCCGACGCTGGGCTCGTAGCCACCGGGGAGCTGTTTTTT	CASSPPDAGLVATGELFF
TRBJ2-1	-	TRBV6-6	TRBD2	TGTGCCAGCAGTTACGCTCCGGGACTAGGGAATGAGCAGTTCTTC	CASSYAPGLGNEQFF
TRBJ2-7	-	TRBV20-1	-	TGCAGTGCTGGCAGGGTTTACTACGAGCAGTACTTC	CSAGRVYYEQYF
TRBJ1-5	-	TRBV7-8	-	TGTGCCAGCAGCTTAGAGAGGGGGAGTCAGCCCCAGCATTTT	CASSLERGSQPQHF
TRBJ2-7	many	TRBV18	TRBD2	TGTGCCAGCTCACTCCCGGGACTAGCTTCCTACGAGCAGTACTTC	CASSLPGLASYEQYF
TRBJ1-4	few	TRBV14	TRBD1	TGTGCCAGCAGCCAAGAATTGACAGGGCTAGGTGAAAAACTGTTTTTT	CASSQELTGLGEKLFF
TRBJ1-5	-	TRBV5-8	-	TGTGCCAGCAGCTTTGATTCGAAAAATAGCAATCAGCCCCAGCATTTT	CASSFDSKNSNQPQHF
TRBJ1-4	few	TRBV5-1	-	TGCGCCAGCAGACTTCAGGGAGGAAGTAATGAAAAACTGTTTTTT	CASRLQGGSNEKLFF
TRBJ1-4	many	TRBV4-1	-	TGCGCCAGCAGCCAAGAAGGGAGGCGTTTCGAAAAACTGTTTTTT	CASSQEGRRFEKLFF
TRBJ2-1	-	TRBV6-1	-	TGTGCCGGCAGTGAACTGGGGAATTACAATGAGCAGTTCTTC	CAGSELGNYNEQFF